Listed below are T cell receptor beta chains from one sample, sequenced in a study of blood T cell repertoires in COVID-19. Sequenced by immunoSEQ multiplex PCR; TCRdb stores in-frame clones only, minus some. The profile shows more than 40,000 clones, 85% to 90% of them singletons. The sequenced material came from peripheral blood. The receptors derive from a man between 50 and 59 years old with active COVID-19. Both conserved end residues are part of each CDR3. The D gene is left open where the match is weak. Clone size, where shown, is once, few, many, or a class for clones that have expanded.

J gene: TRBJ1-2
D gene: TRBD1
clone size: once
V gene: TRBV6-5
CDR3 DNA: TGTGCCAGCAGCCCCCAGGGGGCCCTCCGTGGCTACACCTTC
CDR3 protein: CASSPQGALRGYTF

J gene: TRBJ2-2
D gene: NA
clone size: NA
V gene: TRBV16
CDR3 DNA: TGTGCCAGCAGCCAAAGCCTAAGGCGGGGCAGTAACACCGGGGAGCTGTTTTTT
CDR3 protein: CASSQSLRRGSNTGELFF

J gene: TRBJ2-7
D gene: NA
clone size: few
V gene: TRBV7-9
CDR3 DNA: TGTGCCAGCAGGCTTGTACAGGAAGGGGCCGAGCAGTACTTC
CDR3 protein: CASRLVQEGAEQYF

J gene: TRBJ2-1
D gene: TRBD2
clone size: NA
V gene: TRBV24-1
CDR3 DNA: TGTGCCACCGCCGGGACAGGGCCGACTAGCGGGAGTTGGAATGAGCAGTTCTTC
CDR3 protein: CATAGTGPTSGSWNEQFF

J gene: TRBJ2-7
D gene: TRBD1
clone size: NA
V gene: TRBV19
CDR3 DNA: TGTGCCAGTAGTCCCCGCCAAGCGACAGGGGGTTCGTACGAGCAGTACTTC
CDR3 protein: CASSPRQATGGSYEQYF

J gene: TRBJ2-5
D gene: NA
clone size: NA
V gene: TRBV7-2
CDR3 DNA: TGTGCCAGCAGCTTAGCGTCTCAAGAGACCCAGTACTTC
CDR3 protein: CASSLASQETQYF

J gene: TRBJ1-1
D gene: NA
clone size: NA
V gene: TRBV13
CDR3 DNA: TGTGCCAGCAGCTACGGGACTCGGGGGAACACTGAAGCTTTCTTT
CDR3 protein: CASSYGTRGNTEAFF

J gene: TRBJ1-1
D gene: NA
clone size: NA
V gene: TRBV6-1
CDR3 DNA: TGTGCCAGCAGTGAAGCGGAGACAGGCCAAACTGAAGCTTTCTTT
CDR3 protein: CASSEAETGQTEAFF

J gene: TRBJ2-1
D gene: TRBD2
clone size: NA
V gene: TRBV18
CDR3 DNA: TGTGCCAGCTCACCACCGCGATGGGCGGGAGGGATGAATGAGCAGTTCTTC
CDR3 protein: CASSPPRWAGGMNEQFF

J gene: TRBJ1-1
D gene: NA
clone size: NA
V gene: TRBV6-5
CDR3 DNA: TGTGCCAGTTATTTTGGGGGGTTCGTGAACACTGAAGCTTTCTTT
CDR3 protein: CASYFGGFVNTEAFF

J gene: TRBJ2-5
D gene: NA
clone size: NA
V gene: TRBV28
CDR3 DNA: TGTGCCAGCACCCCGGACAGAAGTCGGATGACCCAGTACTTC
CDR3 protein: CASTPDRSRMTQYF

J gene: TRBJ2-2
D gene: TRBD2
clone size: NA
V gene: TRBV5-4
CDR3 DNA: TGTGCCAGCAGCTTGCCTAGCGGGAGCACCGGGGAGCTGTTTTTT
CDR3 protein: CASSLPSGSTGELFF

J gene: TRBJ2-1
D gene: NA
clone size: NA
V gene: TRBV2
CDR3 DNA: TGTGCCAGCAGTGAACAACACCCCGGGAAGGGAGACCCCCCGCAGTTCTTC
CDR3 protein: CASSEQHPGKGDPPQFF

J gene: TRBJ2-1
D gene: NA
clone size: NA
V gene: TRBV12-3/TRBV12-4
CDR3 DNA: TGTGCCAGCAGTTTAGACAGGGCCAATGAGCAGTTCTTC
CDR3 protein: CASSLDRANEQFF

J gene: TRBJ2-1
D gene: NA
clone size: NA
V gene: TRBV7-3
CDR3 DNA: TGTGCCAGCAGCTTAATCCCTTCGGCTAGCGCTCAATACAATGAGCAGTTCTTC
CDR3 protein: CASSLIPSASAQYNEQFF

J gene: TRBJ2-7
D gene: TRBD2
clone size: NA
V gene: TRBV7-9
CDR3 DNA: TGTGCCAGCAGCCCCACGGGGGGTGCCGGGGACGAGCAGTACTTC
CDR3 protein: CASSPTGGAGDEQYF

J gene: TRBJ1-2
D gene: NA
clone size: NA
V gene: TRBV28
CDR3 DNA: TGTGCCAGCAGTTTAGGGGGGGACAACTATGGCTACACCTTC
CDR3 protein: CASSLGGDNYGYTF

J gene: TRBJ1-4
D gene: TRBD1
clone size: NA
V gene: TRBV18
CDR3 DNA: TGTGCCAGCTCACCCCAGGGGGCGGAGGAAAAACTGTTTTTT
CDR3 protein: CASSPQGAEEKLFF

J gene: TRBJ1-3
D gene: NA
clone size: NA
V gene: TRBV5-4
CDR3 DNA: TGTGCCAGCAGCTTGCCCACGGGTGCTGGAAACACCATATATTTT
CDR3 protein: CASSLPTGAGNTIYF

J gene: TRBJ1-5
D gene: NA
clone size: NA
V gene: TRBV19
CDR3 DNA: TGTGCCAGTAGAGCCGACAGGAGCGACAATCAGCCCCAGCATTTT
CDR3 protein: CASRADRSDNQPQHF

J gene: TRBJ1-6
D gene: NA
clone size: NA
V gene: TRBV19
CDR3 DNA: TGTGCCAGTAGAAACCAACACCGAGGGTATTCACCCCTCCACTTT
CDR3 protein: CASRNQHRGYSPLHF

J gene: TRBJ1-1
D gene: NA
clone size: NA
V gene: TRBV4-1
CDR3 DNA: TGCGCCAGCAGCCAACGGGGGGGGGAGAATGAAGCTTTCTTT
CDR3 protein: CASSQRGGENEAFF

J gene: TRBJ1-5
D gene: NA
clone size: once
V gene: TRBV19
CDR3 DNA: TGTGCCAGTAGTATAGGGGGCCGTTCCAATCAGCCCCAGCATTTT
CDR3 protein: CASSIGGRSNQPQHF

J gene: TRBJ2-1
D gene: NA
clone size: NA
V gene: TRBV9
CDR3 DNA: TGTGCCAGCAGCGTAGGGTCGGCAGGGGCCTACAATGAGCAGTTCTTC
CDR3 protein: CASSVGSAGAYNEQFF

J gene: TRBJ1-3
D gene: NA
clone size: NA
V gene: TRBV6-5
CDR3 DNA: TGTGCCACCTCAGGGTACTCTGGAAACACCATATATTTT
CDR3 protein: CATSGYSGNTIYF

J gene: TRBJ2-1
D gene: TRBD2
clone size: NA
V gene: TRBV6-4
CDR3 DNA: TGTGCCAGCAAAAGGCGGGAGGGCCTCCATGAGCAGTTCTTC
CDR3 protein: CASKRREGLHEQFF

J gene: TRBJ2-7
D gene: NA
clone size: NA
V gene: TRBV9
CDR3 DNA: TGTGCCAGCAGCGTAGCTACAGGTCCCTCCTACGAGCAGTACTTC
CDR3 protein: CASSVATGPSYEQYF

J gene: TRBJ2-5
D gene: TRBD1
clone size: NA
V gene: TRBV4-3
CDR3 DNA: TGCGCCAGCAGCCAAACACAGGGGGTAGGAGAGACCCAGTACTTC
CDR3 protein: CASSQTQGVGETQYF

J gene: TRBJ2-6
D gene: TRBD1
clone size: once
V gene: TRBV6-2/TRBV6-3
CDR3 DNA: TGTGCCAGCAGTCGACAGGGAAGCTCTGGGGCCAACGTCCTGACTTTC
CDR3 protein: CASSRQGSSGANVLTF

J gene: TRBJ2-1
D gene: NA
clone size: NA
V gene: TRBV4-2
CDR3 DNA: TGTGCCAGCAGCTCCCGGGACGGGGATGGAGGGAATGAGCAGTTCTTC
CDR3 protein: CASSSRDGDGGNEQFF

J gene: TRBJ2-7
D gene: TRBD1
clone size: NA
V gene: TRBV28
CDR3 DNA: TGTGCCAGCAGTTCCGGGACAGGGGCCTACGAGCAGTACTTC
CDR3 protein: CASSSGTGAYEQYF

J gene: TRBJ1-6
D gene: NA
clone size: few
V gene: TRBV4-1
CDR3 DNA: TGCGCCAGCAGCCAAGGGGGCAGGCCTAATTCACCCCTCCACTTT
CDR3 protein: CASSQGGRPNSPLHF

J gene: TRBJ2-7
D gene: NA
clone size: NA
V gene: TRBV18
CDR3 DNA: TGTGCCAGCTCACCGGGGCAGAACTACGAGCAGTACTTC
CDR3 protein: CASSPGQNYEQYF

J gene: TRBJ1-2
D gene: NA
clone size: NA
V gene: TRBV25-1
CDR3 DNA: TGTGCCAGCAGCCCCCCCGGACAGTATGGCTACACCTTC
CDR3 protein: CASSPPGQYGYTF

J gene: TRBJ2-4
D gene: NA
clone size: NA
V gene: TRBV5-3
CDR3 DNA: TGTGCCAGAAGCCAAGGACAGCAGTCGGCCAAAAACATTCAGTACTTC
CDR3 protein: CARSQGQQSAKNIQYF